This TCR beta chain was captured in a study of Graves' ophthalmopathy and Graves' hyperthyroidism. This clonotype occurred a few times. TCR beta CDR3 regions were amplified from RNA transcripts. Second-round multiplex PCR came after a first-round RT-PCR that employed HTBI primers. TCRdb passed the multiplex PCR reads through MiXCR, listing each CDR3 protein once. This sample yields over a million distinct CDR3 sequences, of which approximately 35% are seen a single time; around 10% belongs to the top ten. V dropped 6 bases and J dropped 4 bases, with 15 bases sitting between them. Germline CDR1 is SQVTM and CDR2 is ANQGSEA. The CDR3 sequence is 13 residues long.

This receptor was identified in an adult man with Graves' hyperthyroidism. This chain joins TRBV29-1 and TRBJ1-2; perhaps TRBD1 as D (6 bases). Sequencing was performed on peripheral blood or thyroid tissue (not recorded which). CDR3 in amino acids: CSVQGSASYGYTF. As DNA, the CDR3 is TGCAGCGTCCAGGGGTCGGCTTCCTATGGCTACACCTTC.